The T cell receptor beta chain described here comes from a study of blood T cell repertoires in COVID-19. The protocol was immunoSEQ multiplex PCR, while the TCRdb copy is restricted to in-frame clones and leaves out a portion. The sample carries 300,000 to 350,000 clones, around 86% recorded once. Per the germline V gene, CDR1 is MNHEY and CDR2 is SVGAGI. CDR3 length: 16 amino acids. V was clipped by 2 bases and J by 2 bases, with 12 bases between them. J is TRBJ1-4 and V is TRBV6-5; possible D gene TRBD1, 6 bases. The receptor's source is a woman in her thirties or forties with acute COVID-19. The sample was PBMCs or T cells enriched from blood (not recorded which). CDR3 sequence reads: CASSYGWGPTNEKLFF. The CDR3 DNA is TGTGCCAGCAGTTACGGATGGGGGCCGACTAATGAAAAACTGTTTTTT.